This T cell receptor (beta chain) came from a study of naive and memory T cell subsets. Germline V gene data show CDR1 as SQVTM and CDR2 as ANQGSEA. CDR3 size: 14 residues. V lost 5 bases and J lost 5, with 18 bases in between. By share, this clonotype counts as medium-sized. The SP2 primer and nested alpha and beta constant region primers amplified ligated cDNA in four rounds. TCRdb analysed the 5' RACE reads with MiXCR anew, one entry per CDR3 protein. This sample has 32,000 or so distinct CDR3 sequences, with roughly 17% found just once. A UMI-containing oligonucleotide was joined by 3' ligation to the TCR cDNA template.

This receptor was identified in a female donor in good health. This chain uses TRBV29-1 with TRBJ2-5, with a tentative D call TRBD1 (6 bases). The CDR3 coding sequence is TGCAGCGTTACGACACAGGGCTTTCGTGAGACCCAGTACTTC. It specifies CSVTTQGFRETQYF.